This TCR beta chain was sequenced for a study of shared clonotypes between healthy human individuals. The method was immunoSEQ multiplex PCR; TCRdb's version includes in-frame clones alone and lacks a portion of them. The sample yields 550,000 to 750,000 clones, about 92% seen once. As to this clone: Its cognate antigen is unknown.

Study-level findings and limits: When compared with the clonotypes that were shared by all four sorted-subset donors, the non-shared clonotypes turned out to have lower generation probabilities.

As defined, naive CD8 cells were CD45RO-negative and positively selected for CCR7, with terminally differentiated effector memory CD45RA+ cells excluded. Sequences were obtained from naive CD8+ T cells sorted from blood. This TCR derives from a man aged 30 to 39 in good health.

Here the CDR3 DNA reads TGTGCCAGGAAGCGGGAGCTGGCCAAAAACATTCAGTACTTC. It translates to CARKRELAKNIQYF. The chain links TRBV19 to TRBJ2-4, with 8 bases matching TRBD2. V trimming: 9 bases; J trimming: 1 base; junction bases outside the gene matches: 5. CDR1 LNHDA and CDR2 SQIVND come from the germline V gene (reference sequence). The CDR3 extends over 14 amino acids.